One and the same sample provided the 6 T cell receptor beta chains below, sequenced in a study of blood T cell repertoires in COVID-19. The method was immunoSEQ multiplex PCR; TCRdb's version includes in-frame clones alone and lacks a portion of them. Of about 310,000 clones detected, 85% to 90% appear once; the ten largest clones hold roughly a tenth. The sequencing input was PBMCs or T cells enriched from blood (not recorded which). These receptors came from a woman aged 30 to 39 who had recovered from COVID-19.

This chain connects TRBV10-3 to TRBJ1-1; 9 nucleotides align to TRBD1. Germline V gives CDR1 ENHRY, CDR2 SYGVKD. Losses at the gene ends were 2 bases for V and 10 bases for J; bases not matched to a gene: 5. The CDR3 consists of 13 residues. This CDR3 is CAISEGQGFGAFF. CDR3 coding DNA: TGTGCCATCAGTGAGGGACAGGGGTTCGGAGCTTTCTTT.

The chain uses TRBV30 and TRBJ1-1; no clear D gene. From germline, CDR1 is GTSNPN and CDR2 SVGIG (reference sequence). The CDR3 extends over 14 amino acids. With 4 bases removed from V and 0 bases from J, the gap between germline ends came to 12 bases. CDR3 sequence: CAWIGPGLNTEAFF. Written as DNA, the CDR3 is TGTGCCTGGATAGGTCCGGGGTTGAACACTGAAGCTTTCTTT. The variable domain in full, with the rest retrieved from reference TRBV30 and TRBJ1-1, is SQTIHQWPATLVQPVGSPLSLECTVEGTSNPNLYWYRQAAGRGLQLLFYSVGIGQISSEVPQNLSASRPQDRQFILSSKKLLLSDSGFYLCAWIGPGLNTEAFFGQGTRLTVV.

This clone was found a few times. V usage is TRBV7-8 and J usage is TRBJ2-2; 7 bases are a match to TRBD1. V lost 2 bases, J lost 2 bases, and 5 bases stayed unmatched. The CDR3 is made up of 16 amino acids. Germline CDR1 reads SGHVS; CDR2 reads FQNEAQ. The CDR3 nucleotides are TGTGCCAGCAGCTTAAGACAGGGTACCAACACCGGGGAGCTGTTTTTT. Translation gives CASSLRQGTNTGELFF.

V gene TRBV4-1 combines with J gene TRBJ2-7, with TRBD2 as a possible D gene (5 bases). V dropped 4 bases and J dropped 4 bases, with 11 bases sitting between them. CDR3 length: 13 residues. Germline CDR1 reads MGHRA; CDR2 reads YSYEKL. The CDR3 loop is CASSLRRQYEQYF. CDR3 in DNA: TGCGCCAGCAGCCTTAGGAGGCAATACGAGCAGTACTTC.

The gene calls are TRBV3-1 (or the pseudogene TRBV3-2) and TRBJ2-1; TRBD1 matches at 9 bases. Germline assignment: CDR1 LGHDT and CDR2 YNNKEL (reference sequence). The CDR3 is made up of 16 amino acids. The ends lost 8 bases at V and 4 bases at J; junction bases unmatched: 12. The CDR3 coding sequence is TGTGCCAGCCGGACTACCGGGACAGGGCCGTACAATGAGCAGTTCTTC. Amino acid sequence: CASRTTGTGPYNEQFF.

The gene calls are TRBV2 and TRBJ2-1; weak D call: TRBD1 (5 bases). The CDR3 covers 15 residues. The germline V and J ends were trimmed by 6 bases and 3 bases, with 15 bases remaining between them. CDR1 and CDR2 (germline): SNHLY, FYNNEI. The CDR3 nucleotides read TGTGCCAGCAGCCCGAATAGGGGCCACTACAATGAGCAGTTCTTC. Its protein product is CASSPNRGHYNEQFF. Using reference TRBV2 and TRBJ2-1 for the parts outside the CDR3, the full variable domain is EPEVTQTPSHQVTQMGQEVILRCVPISNHLYFYWYRQILGQKVEFLVSFYNNEISEKSEIFDDQFSVERPDGSNFTLKIRSTKLEDSAMYFCASSPNRGHYNEQFFGPGTRLTVL.